What follows are 21 T cell receptor beta chains derived from one specimen sequenced in a study of T cells in Graves' hyperthyroidism and ophthalmopathy. Amplification of TCR beta CDR3 regions used RNA as the template. RT-PCR in the first round (using the HTBI primer set) targeted the TCR CDR3. TCRdb recomputed calls from the multiplex PCR reads with MiXCR, one row per CDR3 protein. The data hold a few hundred thousand distinct CDR3 sequences, with about a sixth observed a single time. Input material: blood. The receptor source for this set is a young woman with Graves' hyperthyroidism.

A few counts support this clonotype. The chain uses TRBV28 and TRBJ2-5, with 7 bases aligning to TRBD2. The germline V gene encodes CDR1 MDHEN and CDR2 SYDVKM. The CDR3 totals 16 residues. J gave up 3 bases and V 7 bases, and 14 bases lay outside the gene matches. CDR3 amino acids: CASTKTRASGEETQYF. The CDR3, as DNA: TGTGCCAGCACAAAAACGCGGGCTAGCGGAGAAGAGACCCAGTACTTC.

With regard to this clonotype: Given a much more abundant clone one base away, this may be a read error. The J gene is TRBJ2-3, the V gene TRBV5-1; D assignment may be TRBD1 or TRBD2 (6 bases each). The length of the CDR3 is 16 residues. Germline values: CDR1 SGHRS, CDR2 YFSETQ. CDR3 sequence: CARSSGAGPSTDTQYF. CDR3 in DNA: TGCGCCAGAAGCTCGGGGGCGGGACCGAGCACAGATACGCAGTATTTT.

The table lists this clonotype with a few counts. The chain combines TRBV2 with TRBJ1-5; no firm D call. V was cut by 11 bases and J by 4 bases, with 12 bases left in between. This CDR3 contains 12 residues. Germline-derived CDR1 and CDR2 are SNHLY and FYNNEI. The CDR3 reads CASRSENQPQHF. For the CDR3, the DNA is TGTGCCTCTCGGTCGGAGAATCAGCCCCAGCATTTT.

This clonotype came up many times. The chain carries TRBV18 and TRBJ2-1; tentatively, D is TRBD2 (6 bases). This CDR3 region has 15 residues. Germline loops: CDR1 KGHSH, CDR2 LQKENI. Trimming left V 3 bases short and J 2 bases short, with 11 bases between. The DNA for the CDR3 is TGTGCCAGCTCACCGCCTAGCGAGACCTACAATGAGCAGTTCTTC. This codes for CASSPPSETYNEQFF.

The sample holds a few counts of this clonotype. V and J are TRBV20-1 and TRBJ2-2; D possibly corresponds to TRBD2 (5 bases). Trimming stripped 2 bases from V and 0 bases from J, with 13 bases between. Looked up from germline, CDR1 is DFQATT and CDR2 is SNEGSKA (reference sequence). CDR3 length: 16 residues. DNA of the CDR3: TGCAGTGCTAGATCCTCGAGGGCAGCGAACACCGGGGAGCTGTTTTTT. It specifies CSARSSRAANTGELFF.

This clonotype was counted between two and nine times. The rearrangement uses TRBV6-2 or TRBV6-3 and TRBJ2-1, with 14 bases matching TRBD2. The CDR3 consists of 16 residues. The germline CDR1 and CDR2 sequences are MNHEY and SVGEGT. Trimming cost V 4 bases and J 10 bases; bases outside gene matches: 9. CDR3 residues: CASSFTGLAGVGEQFF. DNA for the CDR3: TGTGCCAGCAGTTTTACGGGACTAGCGGGAGTCGGGGAGCAGTTCTTC.

This clonotype was seen ten or more times. This sequence joins TRBV5-1 and TRBJ1-3; D may be TRBD1 (5 bases). The CDR3 is 13 residues long. CDR1 SGHRS and CDR2 YFSETQ come from the germline V gene. The germline V and J ends were trimmed by 0 bases and 10 bases, with 11 bases remaining between them. CDR3 DNA: TGCGCCAGCAGCTTGGAACAGGAACGGACCATATATTTT. Its translation: CASSLEQERTIYF. The full variable domain, with the rest looked up from reference TRBV5-1 and TRBJ1-3, is KAGVTQTPRYLIKTRGQQVTLSCSPISGHRSVSWYQQTPGQGLQFLFEYFSETQRNKGNFPGRFSGRQFSNSRSEMNVSTLELGDSALYLCASSLEQERTIYFGEGSWLTVV.

This clonotype has only a few counts. The chain joins TRBV7-9 to TRBJ2-5, with a weak D call TRBD1 (6 bases). Trimming shortened V by 5 bases and J by 2 bases, and 18 bases separated the two germline ends. The CDR3 sequence is 16 residues long. The germline gives CDR1 SEHNR, CDR2 FQNEAQ (reference sequence). This chain's CDR3 is CASSRSGTNIQETQYF. CDR3 DNA: TGTGCCAGCAGCCGCTCCGGGACAAACATACAAGAGACCCAGTACTTC.

This clonotype was recorded at least ten times. The J gene is TRBJ2-5, the V gene TRBV30; D is unresolved. This CDR3 has 16 residues. Trimming shortened V by 2 bases and J by 2 bases, and 18 bases separated the two germline ends. In germline, CDR1 is GTSNPN, CDR2 SVGIG (reference sequence). This CDR3 is CAWSTYLHGSQETQYF. The CDR3 DNA follows: TGTGCCTGGAGTACATACCTTCATGGGTCACAAGAGACCCAGTACTTC.

This clonotype showed up many times. The genes are TRBV20-1 and TRBJ2-7, with a tentative D call TRBD1 (5 bases). V dropped 1 base and J dropped 2 bases, with 12 bases sitting between them. Germline V gene data show CDR1 as DFQATT and CDR2 as SNEGSKA (reference sequence). The CDR3 runs 14 residues. The CDR3 coding sequence is TGCAGTGCTAGAGCGATTTCAGGGACCTACGAGCAGTACTTC. It codes for CSARAISGTYEQYF.

In this sample, this clonotype turned up a few times. V is TRBV28 and J is TRBJ1-4; TRBD1 is a possible D gene (5 bases). The CDR3 is 15 amino acids. Germline loops: CDR1 MDHEN, CDR2 SYDVKM. V was trimmed by 5 bases and J by 5 bases, leaving 15 bases between them. The DNA for the CDR3 is TGTGCCAGCAGTGCGTACGGGGGGAGGAATGAAAAACTGTTTTTT. Protein sequence: CASSAYGGRNEKLFF.

This clonotype was detected many times. The CDR3: CASDREYDEQYF. Here the CDR3 DNA reads TGTGCCAGCGACAGGGAGTACGACGAGCAGTACTTC. V usage is TRBV2 and J usage is TRBJ2-7; TRBD1 agrees at 7 bases. This CDR3 spans 12 amino acids. V dropped 8 bases and J dropped 5; count of bases not matched to a gene: 6. CDR1 SNHLY and CDR2 FYNNEI come from the germline V gene.

In this sample, this clonotype turned up a few times. The genes are TRBV6-1 and TRBJ1-5, with D unresolved. V lost 5 bases and J 5 bases, leaving 19 bases between the germline ends. CDR3 length: 16 amino acids. CDR1 MNHNS and CDR2 SASEGT come from the germline V gene. CDR3 nucleotide sequence: TGTGCCAGCAGTCGATTATGGCAAGGGAGTTATCAGCCCCAGCATTTT. It yields the protein CASSRLWQGSYQPQHF.

This clonotype came up many times. The CDR3 loop reads CASSPLASYEQYF. The CDR3 nucleotides are TGCGCCAGCAGCCCACTAGCGTCCTACGAGCAGTACTTC. The rearrangement joins TRBV5-1 to TRBJ2-7, with 7 bases fitting TRBD2. CDR3 length equals 13 residues. V lost 4 bases, J lost 1 base, and 2 bases stayed unmatched. Germline-derived CDR1 and CDR2 are SGHRS and YFSETQ. Supplemented by reference TRBV5-1 and TRBJ2-7, the full variable domain reads KAGVTQTPRYLIKTRGQQVTLSCSPISGHRSVSWYQQTPGQGLQFLFEYFSETQRNKGNFPGRFSGRQFSNSRSEMNVSTLELGDSALYLCASSPLASYEQYFGPGTRLTVT.

The gene calls are TRBV11-3 and TRBJ1-6; TRBD1 might be the D (5 bases). V lost 6 bases and J 12 bases, leaving 24 bases between the germline ends. The CDR3 sequence is 16 residues long. CDR1 and CDR2 from the germline V gene are SGHNT and YENEEA. In DNA form, the CDR3 reads TGTGCCAGCAGTTTGGGGGGGGAGAGGGGACGGGTACCCCTCCACTTT. Protein product: CASSLGGERGRVPLHF.

A word on this clonotype: A read error may explain this, as a much larger clone is one base away. The J gene is TRBJ2-7, the V gene TRBV20-1; no clear D gene. The germline V and J ends were trimmed by 4 bases and 0 bases, with 10 bases remaining between them. Germline values: CDR1 DFQATT, CDR2 SNEGSKA (reference sequence). The CDR3 covers 13 residues. CDR3: CSAKLGNSYEQYF. The CDR3 nucleotides read TGCAGTGCTAAGCTAGGAAACTCCTACGAGCAGTACTTC.

The chain carries TRBV5-1 and TRBJ2-1, with D perhaps given as TRBD1 or TRBD2 (5 bases each). Germline values: CDR1 SGHRS, CDR2 YFSETQ. This CDR3 is built from 15 residues. The germline V and J ends were trimmed by 4 bases and 5 bases, with 16 bases remaining between them. The CDR3 DNA reads TGCGCCAGCAGCCCCTCGGGACCAACAGACAATGAGCAGTTCTTC. It specifies CASSPSGPTDNEQFF.

This clonotype came up many times. The chain employs TRBV5-1 and TRBJ2-7; 11 bases line up with TRBD2. Germline V gene lookup returns CDR1 SGHRS and CDR2 YFSETQ. The J segment lost 2 bases and the V segment lost 2 bases, leaving 9 bases of the junction unmatched. CDR3 length equals 17 residues. CDR3: CASSFGTSGSTPYEQYF. CDR3 bases: TGCGCCAGCAGCTTCGGGACTAGCGGTTCAACTCCCTACGAGCAGTACTTC.

There are a few counts of this clonotype. The chain carries TRBV4-1 and TRBJ1-3; D unresolved. Germline V gene lookup returns CDR1 MGHRA and CDR2 YSYEKL. V shed 0 bases and J shed 1 base, with 16 bases lying between them. The CDR3 loop spans 18 amino acids. The CDR3 sequence is CASSQDECGPCSGNTIYF. In DNA form, the CDR3 reads TGCGCCAGCAGCCAAGATGAGTGCGGACCTTGTTCTGGAAACACCATATATTTT.

The table lists this clonotype with a few counts. The chain combines TRBV27 with TRBJ1-1; no clear D gene. The V gene's germline CDR1 is MNHEY and CDR2 SMNVEV (reference sequence). V was clipped by 3 bases and J by 4 bases, with 15 bases between them. CDR3 length equals 15 residues. CDR3 nucleotide sequence: TGTGCCAGCAGTTTCGGATCCGGGGTAACCACTGAAGCTTTCTTT. Translating it yields CASSFGSGVTTEAFF.

This clonotype has only a few counts. This chain joins TRBV6-2 or TRBV6-3 and TRBJ2-5; maybe TRBD1 (6 bases). Deletions cut 8 bases from V and 4 bases from J, with 14 bases between. Looked up from germline, CDR1 is MNHEY and CDR2 is SVGEGT. This CDR3 has 13 amino acids. The CDR3 DNA follows: TGTGCCAGCGTTATGGACAGTCTAGAGACCCAGTACTTC. It encodes CASVMDSLETQYF.